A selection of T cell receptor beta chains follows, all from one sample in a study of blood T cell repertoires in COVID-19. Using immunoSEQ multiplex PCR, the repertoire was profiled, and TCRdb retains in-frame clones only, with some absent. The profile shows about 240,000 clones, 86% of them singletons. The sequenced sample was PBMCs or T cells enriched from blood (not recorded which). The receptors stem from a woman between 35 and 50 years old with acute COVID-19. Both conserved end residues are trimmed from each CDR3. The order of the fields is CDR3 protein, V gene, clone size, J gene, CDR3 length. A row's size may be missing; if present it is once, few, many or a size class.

CDR3aa: ASSFGTSYEQY
v_gene: TRBV27
abundance: NA
j_gene: TRBJ2-7
len: 11

CDR3aa: ASSRTSGSTGELF
v_gene: TRBV5-1
abundance: NA
j_gene: TRBJ2-2
len: 13

CDR3aa: ASSYTSNSYQPQH
v_gene: TRBV6-6
abundance: NA
j_gene: TRBJ1-5
len: 13

CDR3aa: ASSQAGTFYEQY
v_gene: TRBV14
abundance: NA
j_gene: TRBJ2-7
len: 12

CDR3aa: ASSVDTGELF
v_gene: TRBV12-3/TRBV12-4
abundance: NA
j_gene: TRBJ2-2
len: 10

CDR3aa: ASNEGGRITDTQY
v_gene: TRBV9
abundance: NA
j_gene: TRBJ2-3
len: 13

CDR3aa: AILTGANTGELF
v_gene: TRBV6-5
abundance: NA
j_gene: TRBJ2-2
len: 12

CDR3aa: ASSLYNEQF
v_gene: TRBV9
abundance: NA
j_gene: TRBJ2-1
len: 9

CDR3aa: ASSGQGGGNQPQH
v_gene: TRBV2
abundance: NA
j_gene: TRBJ1-5
len: 13

CDR3aa: SVEGRGGGYT
v_gene: TRBV29-1
abundance: NA
j_gene: TRBJ1-2
len: 10

CDR3aa: ASSFLAGGSLGEQF
v_gene: TRBV7-9
abundance: NA
j_gene: TRBJ2-1
len: 14

CDR3aa: ATSLETGEVETQY
v_gene: TRBV15
abundance: few
j_gene: TRBJ2-5
len: 13

CDR3aa: ASSPGSRATQY
v_gene: TRBV5-4
abundance: few
j_gene: TRBJ2-5
len: 11

CDR3aa: ASSLTGVEQY
v_gene: TRBV11-2
abundance: NA
j_gene: TRBJ2-7
len: 10

CDR3aa: ASSLLSGSSYNEQF
v_gene: TRBV3-1/TRBV3-2
abundance: NA
j_gene: TRBJ2-1
len: 14

CDR3aa: ASSVAADLSYNEQF
v_gene: TRBV9
abundance: NA
j_gene: TRBJ2-1
len: 14

CDR3aa: ASSPPTGGPPDTQY
v_gene: TRBV18
abundance: NA
j_gene: TRBJ2-3
len: 14

CDR3aa: ATSRGAYEQY
v_gene: TRBV15
abundance: once
j_gene: TRBJ2-7
len: 10

CDR3aa: AWSLGWTEAF
v_gene: TRBV30
abundance: NA
j_gene: TRBJ1-1
len: 10

CDR3aa: ASSLVAGADTDTQY
v_gene: TRBV7-8
abundance: few
j_gene: TRBJ2-3
len: 14

CDR3aa: ASSQGPGDSGQPQH
v_gene: TRBV3-1/TRBV3-2
abundance: few
j_gene: TRBJ1-5
len: 14

CDR3aa: ASRLTGGGQPQH
v_gene: TRBV19
abundance: NA
j_gene: TRBJ1-5
len: 12

CDR3aa: ASSLLGSGVNTEAF
v_gene: TRBV5-1
abundance: once
j_gene: TRBJ1-1
len: 14

CDR3aa: ASSPTEMNTEAF
v_gene: TRBV19
abundance: NA
j_gene: TRBJ1-1
len: 12

CDR3aa: ASSEGQGADYT
v_gene: TRBV9
abundance: NA
j_gene: TRBJ1-2
len: 11

CDR3aa: SASSRTSAPHDEQF
v_gene: TRBV20-1
abundance: once
j_gene: TRBJ2-1
len: 14

CDR3aa: ATSENALGASDTQY
v_gene: TRBV24-1
abundance: NA
j_gene: TRBJ2-3
len: 14

CDR3aa: ASSLLGTGGYQPQH
v_gene: TRBV11-2
abundance: NA
j_gene: TRBJ1-5
len: 14

CDR3aa: ATSGTSGSSYNEQF
v_gene: TRBV24-1
abundance: NA
j_gene: TRBJ2-1
len: 14

CDR3aa: ASSGQPGNQPQH
v_gene: TRBV25-1
abundance: NA
j_gene: TRBJ1-5
len: 12

CDR3aa: ASRPNRNANYGYT
v_gene: TRBV6-5
abundance: NA
j_gene: TRBJ1-2
len: 13

CDR3aa: ASRPALGGSVGYT
v_gene: TRBV5-4
abundance: NA
j_gene: TRBJ1-2
len: 13

CDR3aa: ASSLGTGNTGELF
v_gene: TRBV5-1
abundance: NA
j_gene: TRBJ2-2
len: 13

CDR3aa: ASSRPGLAGGPENEQF
v_gene: TRBV18
abundance: NA
j_gene: TRBJ2-1
len: 16

CDR3aa: ASSSGQGGNVGPQH
v_gene: TRBV6-5
abundance: few
j_gene: TRBJ1-5
len: 14

CDR3aa: ASATGQGETQY
v_gene: TRBV10-1
abundance: NA
j_gene: TRBJ2-5
len: 11

CDR3aa: ASSQAAAGVPLGEQF
v_gene: TRBV4-1
abundance: NA
j_gene: TRBJ2-1
len: 15

CDR3aa: ASSSGGRSSGNEQF
v_gene: TRBV11-3
abundance: NA
j_gene: TRBJ2-1
len: 14

CDR3aa: ATSRDPEPQH
v_gene: TRBV15
abundance: NA
j_gene: TRBJ1-5
len: 10

CDR3aa: ASSLGSSGGTYEQY
v_gene: TRBV7-2
abundance: NA
j_gene: TRBJ2-7
len: 14

CDR3aa: ASSLGTTPGTGELF
v_gene: TRBV18
abundance: NA
j_gene: TRBJ2-2
len: 14

CDR3aa: ASTQNSYNEQF
v_gene: TRBV19
abundance: NA
j_gene: TRBJ2-1
len: 11

CDR3aa: ASSSNEQF
v_gene: TRBV7-6
abundance: NA
j_gene: TRBJ2-1
len: 8

CDR3aa: ASSYPGRREQY
v_gene: TRBV11-2
abundance: NA
j_gene: TRBJ2-7
len: 11

CDR3aa: ASSSSQGAKKQF
v_gene: TRBV5-1
abundance: once
j_gene: TRBJ2-1
len: 12

CDR3aa: ASSIVIQGLTF
v_gene: TRBV19
abundance: NA
j_gene: TRBJ1-1
len: 11

CDR3aa: ASSLVGGEETQY
v_gene: TRBV7-9
abundance: NA
j_gene: TRBJ2-5
len: 12

CDR3aa: ASSQKKGTDTQY
v_gene: TRBV7-9
abundance: NA
j_gene: TRBJ2-3
len: 12

CDR3aa: ASSQVASSNEQF
v_gene: TRBV4-1
abundance: NA
j_gene: TRBJ2-1
len: 12